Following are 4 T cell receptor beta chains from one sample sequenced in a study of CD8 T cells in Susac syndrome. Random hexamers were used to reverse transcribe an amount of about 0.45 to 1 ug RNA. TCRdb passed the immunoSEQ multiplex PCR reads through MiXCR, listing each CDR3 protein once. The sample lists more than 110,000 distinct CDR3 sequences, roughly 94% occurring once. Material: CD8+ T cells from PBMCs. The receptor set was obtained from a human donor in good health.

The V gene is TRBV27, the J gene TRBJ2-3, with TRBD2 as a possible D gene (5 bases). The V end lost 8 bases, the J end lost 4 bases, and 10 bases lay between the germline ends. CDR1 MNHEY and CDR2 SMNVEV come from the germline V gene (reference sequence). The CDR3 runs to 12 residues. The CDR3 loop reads CASGHSADTQYF. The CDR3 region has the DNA TGTGCCAGCGGGCATAGCGCAGATACGCAGTATTTT.

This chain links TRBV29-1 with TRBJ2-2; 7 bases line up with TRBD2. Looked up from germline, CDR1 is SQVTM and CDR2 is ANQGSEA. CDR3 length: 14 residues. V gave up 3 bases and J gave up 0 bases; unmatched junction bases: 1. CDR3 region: CSVEAGANTGELFF. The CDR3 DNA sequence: TGCAGCGTTGAGGCGGGGGCGAACACCGGGGAGCTGTTTTTT.

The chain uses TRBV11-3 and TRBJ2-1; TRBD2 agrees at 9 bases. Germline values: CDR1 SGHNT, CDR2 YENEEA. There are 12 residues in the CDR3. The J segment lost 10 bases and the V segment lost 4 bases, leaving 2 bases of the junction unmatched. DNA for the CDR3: TGTGCCAGCAGCTCCACTAGCGGGGAGCAGTTCTTC. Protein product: CASSSTSGEQFF.

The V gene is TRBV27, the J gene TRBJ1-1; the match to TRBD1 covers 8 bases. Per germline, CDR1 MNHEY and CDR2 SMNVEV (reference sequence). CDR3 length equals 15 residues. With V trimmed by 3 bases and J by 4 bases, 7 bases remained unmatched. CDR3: CASSFVWDRSTEAFF. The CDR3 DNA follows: TGTGCCAGCAGTTTCGTCTGGGACAGGTCCACTGAAGCTTTCTTT.